A selection of T cell receptor beta chains follows, all from one sample in a study of blood T cell repertoires in COVID-19. Using immunoSEQ multiplex PCR, the repertoire was profiled, and TCRdb retains in-frame clones only, with some absent. There are about 59,000 clones in the sample; 78% occur only once, and 10% to 15% lies in the top ten. Sample: peripheral blood. All receptors come from an elderly man with acute or convalescent COVID-19. Each CDR3 is given with its conserved first and last residue. Fields, in order: D gene, V gene, J gene, CDR3 protein. D genes are given only for firm matches.

>.|TRBV7-2|TRBJ1-2
CASSLVGGPAGYTF
>TRBD2|TRBV3-1/TRBV3-2|TRBJ2-7
CASSHRGGEQYF
>.|TRBV18|TRBJ2-5
CASSPLRGGETQYF
>TRBD1|TRBV11-2|TRBJ2-7
CASSLVRQGASEQYF
>TRBD2|TRBV5-4|TRBJ2-2
CASSLRLAGSTGELFF
>.|TRBV5-1|TRBJ1-1
CASSLTGTEAFF
>TRBD1|TRBV28|TRBJ1-2
CASSLTDRGGGYTF
>TRBD2|TRBV5-4|TRBJ2-1
CASSTSSGGFYNEQFF
>TRBD1|TRBV5-6|TRBJ1-3
CASSPHSRDREFSTIYF
>.|TRBV12-3/TRBV12-4|TRBJ2-5
CASSLVRETQYF
>TRBD2|TRBV4-1|TRBJ2-3
CASSQGGGGGRMADTQYF
>TRBD1|TRBV28|TRBJ1-5
CASSLLQGADSQPQHF
>.|TRBV3-1/TRBV3-2|TRBJ2-7
CASSQVIGFEQYF
>TRBD2|TRBV7-8|TRBJ2-2
CASSLRTSGGTGELFF
>.|TRBV7-9|TRBJ2-7
CASSLIGGQGEQYF
>.|TRBV3-1/TRBV3-2|TRBJ1-2
CARSTLSQTDNYGYTF
>.|TRBV4-1|TRBJ1-1
CASSPTILRGTEAFF
>.|TRBV12-3/TRBV12-4|TRBJ2-7
CASSLVRYEQYF
>.|TRBV11-2|TRBJ2-6
CASSPRGPLSGANVLTF
>TRBD1|TRBV2|TRBJ1-6
CASSEDRGRSPLHF
>.|TRBV25-1|TRBJ1-5
CASSDRSNQPQHF
>.|TRBV5-4|TRBJ1-3
CASSLNAGRGNTIYF
>.|TRBV12-5|TRBJ1-2
CASGLVAQDYGYTF
>TRBD2|TRBV23-1|TRBJ2-2
CASSQSRLAGFPNTGELFF
>TRBD1|TRBV18|TRBJ2-3
CASSRTGGTDTQYF
>TRBD1|TRBV5-1|TRBJ2-2
CASRPGGNTGELFF
>TRBD1|TRBV5-5|TRBJ1-1
CASSLVGDRGTEAFF
>.|TRBV2|TRBJ1-1
CASSEQGGTEAFF
>TRBD1|TRBV2|TRBJ1-1
CASRADRGAEAFF
>TRBD1|TRBV7-2|TRBJ1-6
CASTSGTGDSPLHF
>TRBD1|TRBV28|TRBJ1-1
CASRDRGRGVGAEAFF
>TRBD2|TRBV5-1|TRBJ2-1
CASSLAERGYNEQFF
>.|TRBV5-4|TRBJ1-1
CASSSQGLNTEAFF
>TRBD1|TRBV4-1|TRBJ2-7
CASSQWAGTGGSYEQYF
>TRBD1|TRBV7-6|TRBJ1-3
CASSPTGTGAGGNTIYF
>.|TRBV19|TRBJ2-4
CASSTGQPVWGNIQYF
>.|TRBV14|TRBJ1-1
CASSRRGGGTEAFF
>TRBD1|TRBV7-6|TRBJ1-2
CASSSGTGRNYGYTF
>.|TRBV5-4|TRBJ2-1
CASSPGERSLYNEQFF
>.|TRBV3-1/TRBV3-2|TRBJ2-7
CASSQQTGHPYF
>TRBD1|TRBV5-1|TRBJ2-5
CASSLVPGQGGETQYF
>TRBD1|TRBV2|TRBJ1-4
CAGTPTGVTTNEKLFF
>.|TRBV28|TRBJ1-1
CASSLQGNTEAFF
>.|TRBV11-2|TRBJ1-2
CASSFGRAWGYTF
>.|TRBV20-1|TRBJ2-3
CSAFQIDTQYF
>TRBD2|TRBV24-1|TRBJ2-3
CATSTGGTDTQYF
>TRBD1|TRBV5-1|TRBJ1-4
CASSSHYPGTETHEKLFF
>.|TRBV11-2|TRBJ2-1
CASSLEGTPYNEQFF
>.|TRBV5-1|TRBJ1-1
CASSSIGALNTEAFF
>TRBD2|TRBV5-4|TRBJ2-5
CASSLGLAGAQETQYF
>.|TRBV11-3|TRBJ1-6
CASSSRGGFSPLHF
>.|TRBV5-1|TRBJ1-1
CASSLVVGMNTEAFF
>.|TRBV4-1|TRBJ1-2
CASSQGTGNYGYTF
>.|TRBV18|TRBJ1-5
CASSPGPNQPQHF
>.|TRBV18|TRBJ1-3
CASSPPAGGNTIYF
>.|TRBV29-1|TRBJ2-6
CSVEDRGGGTPSSGANVLTF
>TRBD1|TRBV11-2|TRBJ1-2
CASSVDRARGYTF
>.|TRBV6-5|TRBJ2-2
CASSPSSANTGELFF
>.|TRBV6-5|TRBJ1-5
CASRVDISNQPQHF
>.|TRBV2|TRBJ2-6
CASSLGQSGANVLTF